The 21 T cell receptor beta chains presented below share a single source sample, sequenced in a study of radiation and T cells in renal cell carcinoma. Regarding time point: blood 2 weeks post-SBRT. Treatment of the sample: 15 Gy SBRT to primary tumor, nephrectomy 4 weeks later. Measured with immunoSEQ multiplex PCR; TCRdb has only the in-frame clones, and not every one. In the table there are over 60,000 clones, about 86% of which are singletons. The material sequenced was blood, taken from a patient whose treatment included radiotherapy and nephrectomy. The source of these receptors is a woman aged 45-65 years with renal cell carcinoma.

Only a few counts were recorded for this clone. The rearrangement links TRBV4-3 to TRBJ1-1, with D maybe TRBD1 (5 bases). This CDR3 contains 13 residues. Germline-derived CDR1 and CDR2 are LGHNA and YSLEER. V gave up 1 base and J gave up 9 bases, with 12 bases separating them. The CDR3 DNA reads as TGCGCCAGCAGCCAAGTACGGGGGAACCAAGCTTTCTTT. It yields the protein CASSQVRGNQAFF.

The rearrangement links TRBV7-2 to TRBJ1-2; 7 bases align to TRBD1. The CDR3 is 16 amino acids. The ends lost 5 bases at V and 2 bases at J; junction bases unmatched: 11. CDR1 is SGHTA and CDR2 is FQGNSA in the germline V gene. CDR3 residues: CASSPPEGGRNYGYTF. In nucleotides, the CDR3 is TGTGCCAGCAGCCCTCCAGAAGGGGGCCGAAACTATGGCTACACCTTC.

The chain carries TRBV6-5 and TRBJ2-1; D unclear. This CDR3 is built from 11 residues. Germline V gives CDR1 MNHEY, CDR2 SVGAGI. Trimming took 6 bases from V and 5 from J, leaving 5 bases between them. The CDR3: CASRWDNEQFF. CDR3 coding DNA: TGTGCCAGCAGGTGGGACAATGAGCAGTTCTTC.

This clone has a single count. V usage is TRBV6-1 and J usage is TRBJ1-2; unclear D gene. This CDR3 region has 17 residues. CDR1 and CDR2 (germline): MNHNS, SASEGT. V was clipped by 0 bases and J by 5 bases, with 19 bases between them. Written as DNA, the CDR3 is TGTGCCAGCAGTGAAGCGCTTAAGGGAGCGTTCGTTTATGGCTACACCTTC. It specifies CASSEALKGAFVYGYTF.

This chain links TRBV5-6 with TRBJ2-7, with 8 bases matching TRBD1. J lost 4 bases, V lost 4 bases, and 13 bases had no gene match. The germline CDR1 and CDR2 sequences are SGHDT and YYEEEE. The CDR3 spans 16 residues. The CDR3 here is CASSPQEKDRVYEQYF. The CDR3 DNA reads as TGTGCCAGCAGCCCCCAAGAGAAGGACAGGGTATACGAGCAGTACTTC.

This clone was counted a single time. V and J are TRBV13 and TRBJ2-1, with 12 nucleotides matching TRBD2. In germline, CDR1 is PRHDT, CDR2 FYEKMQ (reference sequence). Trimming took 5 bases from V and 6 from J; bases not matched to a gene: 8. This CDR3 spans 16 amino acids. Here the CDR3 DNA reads TGTGCCAGCAGCGATAGGACTAGCGGGACGGGCAATGAGCAGTTCTTC. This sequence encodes CASSDRTSGTGNEQFF.

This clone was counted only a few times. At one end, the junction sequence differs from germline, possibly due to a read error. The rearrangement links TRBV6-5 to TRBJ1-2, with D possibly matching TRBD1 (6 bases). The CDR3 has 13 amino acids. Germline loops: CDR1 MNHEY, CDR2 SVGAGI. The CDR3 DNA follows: TGTGCCAGCAGGACCACTCGGACAGTCGGGCTGGTCTTC. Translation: CASRTTRTVGLVF.

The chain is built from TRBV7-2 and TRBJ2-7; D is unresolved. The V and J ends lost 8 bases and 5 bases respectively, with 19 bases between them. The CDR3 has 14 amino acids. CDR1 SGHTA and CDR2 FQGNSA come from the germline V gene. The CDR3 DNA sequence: TGTGCCAGCCTCCTATTCCATGGCCAGAACGAGCAGTACTTC. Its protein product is CASLLFHGQNEQYF.

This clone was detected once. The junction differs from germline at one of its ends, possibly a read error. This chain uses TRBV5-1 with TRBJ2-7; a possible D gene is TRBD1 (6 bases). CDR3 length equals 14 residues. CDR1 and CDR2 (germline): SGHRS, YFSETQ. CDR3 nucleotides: TGTGCCAGCAGCGCACAAGGGACAACCTACGAGCAGTACTTC. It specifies CASSAQGTTYEQYF.

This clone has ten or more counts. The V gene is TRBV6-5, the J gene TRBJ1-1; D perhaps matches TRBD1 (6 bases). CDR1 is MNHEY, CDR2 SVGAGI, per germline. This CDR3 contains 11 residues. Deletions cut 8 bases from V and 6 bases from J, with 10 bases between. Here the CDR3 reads CASGTPAEAFF. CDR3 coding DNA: TGTGCCAGCGGGACACCTGCTGAAGCTTTCTTT.

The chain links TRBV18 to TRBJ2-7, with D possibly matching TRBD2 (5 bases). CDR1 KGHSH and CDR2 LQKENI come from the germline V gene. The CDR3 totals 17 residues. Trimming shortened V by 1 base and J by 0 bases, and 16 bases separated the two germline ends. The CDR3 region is CASSPRQESGSSYEQYF. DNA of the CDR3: TGTGCCAGCTCACCACGTCAAGAATCGGGGAGCTCCTACGAGCAGTACTTC.

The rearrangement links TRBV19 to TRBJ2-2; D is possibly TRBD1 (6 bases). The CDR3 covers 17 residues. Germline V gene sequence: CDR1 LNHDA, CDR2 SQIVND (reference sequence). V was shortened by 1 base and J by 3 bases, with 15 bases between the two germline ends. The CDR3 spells CASSIAGNRAHTGELFF. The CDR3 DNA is TGTGCCAGTAGTATAGCTGGGAACAGGGCGCACACCGGGGAGCTGTTTTTT.

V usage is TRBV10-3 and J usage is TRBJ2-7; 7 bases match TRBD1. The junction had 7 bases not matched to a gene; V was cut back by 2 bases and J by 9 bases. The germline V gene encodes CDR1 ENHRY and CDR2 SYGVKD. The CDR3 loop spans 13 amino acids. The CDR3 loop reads CAISEGQGDRQYF. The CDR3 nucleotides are TGTGCCATCAGTGAGGGGCAGGGGGATCGGCAGTACTTC.

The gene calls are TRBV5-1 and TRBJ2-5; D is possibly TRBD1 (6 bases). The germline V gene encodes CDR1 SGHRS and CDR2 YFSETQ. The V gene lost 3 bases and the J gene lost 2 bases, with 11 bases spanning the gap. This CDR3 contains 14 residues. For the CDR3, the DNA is TGCGCCAGCAGCTCAGGACAGACACAAGAGACCCAGTACTTC. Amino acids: CASSSGQTQETQYF.

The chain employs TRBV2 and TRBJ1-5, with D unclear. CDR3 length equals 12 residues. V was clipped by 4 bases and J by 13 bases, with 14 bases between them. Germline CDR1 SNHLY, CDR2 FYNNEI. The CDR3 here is CASSVGWGIQHF. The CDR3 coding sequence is TGTGCCAGCAGTGTAGGTTGGGGAATTCAGCATTTT.

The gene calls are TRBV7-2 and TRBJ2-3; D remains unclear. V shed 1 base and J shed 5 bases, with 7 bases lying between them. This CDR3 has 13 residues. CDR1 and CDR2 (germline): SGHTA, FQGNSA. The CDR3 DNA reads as TGTGCCAGCAGCTTAGGGTCACGAGATACGCAGTATTTT. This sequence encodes CASSLGSRDTQYF.

The CDR3 DNA reads TGTGCCAGCAGCGTTGGACTAGCGGTAATCTCTGGGGCCAACGTCCTGACTTTC. Protein sequence: CASSVGLAVISGANVLTF. V and J are TRBV5-6 and TRBJ2-6; TRBD2 matches 10 bases. Germline CDR1 is SGHDT and CDR2 is YYEEEE. J was trimmed by 0 bases and V by 4 bases; bases with no gene match: 7. The CDR3 is 18 residues long.

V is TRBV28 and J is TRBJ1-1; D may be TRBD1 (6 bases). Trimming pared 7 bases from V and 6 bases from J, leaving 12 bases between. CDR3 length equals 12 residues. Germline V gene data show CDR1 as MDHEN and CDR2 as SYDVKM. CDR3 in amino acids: CASTAGDAEAFF. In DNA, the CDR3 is TGTGCCAGCACTGCAGGGGACGCTGAAGCTTTCTTT.

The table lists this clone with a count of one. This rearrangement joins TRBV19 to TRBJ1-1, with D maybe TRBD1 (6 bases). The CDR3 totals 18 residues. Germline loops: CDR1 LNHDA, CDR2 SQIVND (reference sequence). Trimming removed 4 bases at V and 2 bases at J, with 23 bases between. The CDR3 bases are TGTGCCAGTAGTAGAAGAAACCGGGGGGGCAGCGTCAACACTGAAGCTTTCTTT. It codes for CASSRRNRGGSVNTEAFF.

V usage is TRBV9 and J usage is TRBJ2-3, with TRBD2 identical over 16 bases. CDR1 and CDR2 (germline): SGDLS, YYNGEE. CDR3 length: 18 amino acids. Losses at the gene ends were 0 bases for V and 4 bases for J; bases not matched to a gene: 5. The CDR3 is CASSVEGTSGGAADTQYF. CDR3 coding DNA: TGTGCCAGCAGCGTAGAGGGGACTAGCGGGGGGGCTGCAGATACGCAGTATTTT.

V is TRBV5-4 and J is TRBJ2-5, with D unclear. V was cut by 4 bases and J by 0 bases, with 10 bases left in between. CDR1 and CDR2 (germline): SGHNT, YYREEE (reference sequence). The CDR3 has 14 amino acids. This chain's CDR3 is CASSRATYQETQYF. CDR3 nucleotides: TGTGCCAGCAGCCGTGCGACGTACCAAGAGACCCAGTACTTC.